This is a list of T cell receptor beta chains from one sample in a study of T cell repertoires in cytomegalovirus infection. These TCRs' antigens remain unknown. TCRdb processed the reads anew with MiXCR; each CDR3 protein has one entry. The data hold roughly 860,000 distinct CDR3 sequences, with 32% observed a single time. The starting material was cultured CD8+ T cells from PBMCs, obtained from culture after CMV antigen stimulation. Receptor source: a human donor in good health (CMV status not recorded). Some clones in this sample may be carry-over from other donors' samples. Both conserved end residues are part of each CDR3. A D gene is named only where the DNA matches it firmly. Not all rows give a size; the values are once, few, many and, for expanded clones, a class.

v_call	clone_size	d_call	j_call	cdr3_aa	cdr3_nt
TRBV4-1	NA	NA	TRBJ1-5	CASSRFDTGGTDTQHF	TGCGCCAGCAGCCGCTTCGATACCGGGGGCACAGATACGCAGCATTTT
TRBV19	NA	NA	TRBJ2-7	CASSMQPGGQQYF	TGTGCCAGTAGTATGCAACCGGGGGGCCAGCAGTACTTC
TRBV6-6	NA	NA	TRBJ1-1	CASSNIVIKLNTEAFF	TGTGCCAGCAGTAACATCGTTATTAAGTTGAACACTGAAGCTTTCTTT
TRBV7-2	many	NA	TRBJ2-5	CASSLGVILAAQETQYF	TGTGCCAGCAGCTTGGGGGTGATCCTCGCGGCTCAAGAGACCCAGTACTTC
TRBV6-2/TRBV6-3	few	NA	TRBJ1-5	CASSLLGRTFNQPQHF	TGTGCCAGCAGTCTTCTAGGACGGACCTTCAATCAGCCCCAGCATTTT
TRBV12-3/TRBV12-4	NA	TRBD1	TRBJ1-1	CASSITGGAYTEAFF	TGTGCCAGCAGCATAACAGGGGGCGCCTACACTGAAGCTTTCTTT
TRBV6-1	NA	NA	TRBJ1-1	CASSEYRRGTEAYF	TGTGCCAGCAGTGAGTACCGTCGGGGAACTGAAGCTTACTTT
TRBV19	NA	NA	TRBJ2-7	CASSGTIYEQYF	TGTGCCAGTAGTGGCACAATCTACGAGCAGTACTTC
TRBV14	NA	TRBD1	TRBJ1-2	CASSPKATGGNYGYTF	TGTGCCAGCAGCCCCAAGGCCACAGGGGGAAACTATGGCTACACCTTC
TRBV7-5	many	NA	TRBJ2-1	CISVSEAQLAGVYNEQFF	NA
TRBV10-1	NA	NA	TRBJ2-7	CASSEFLGSRSYEQYF	TGCGCCAGCAGTGAGTTTCTGGGGTCGAGATCCTACGAGCAGTACTTC
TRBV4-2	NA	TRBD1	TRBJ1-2	CASSHPRQGGDYGYTF	TGTGCCAGCAGCCACCCCCGACAGGGGGGCGACTATGGCTACACCTTC
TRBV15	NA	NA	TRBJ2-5	CATSSFSGWETQYF	TGTGCCACCAGCAGTTTTTCGGGATGGGAGACCCAGTACTTC
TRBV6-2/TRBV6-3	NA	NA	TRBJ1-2	CASSYGVDYGYTF	TGTGCCAGCAGTTACGGAGTGGACTATGGCTACACCTTC
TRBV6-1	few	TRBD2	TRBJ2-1	CASSASGGDNEQFF	TGTGCCAGCAGTGCTAGCGGGGGGGATAATGAGCAGTTCTTC
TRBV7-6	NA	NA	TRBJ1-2	CASSFDGTGGYTF	TGTGCCAGCAGCTTCGATGGGACGGGAGGCTACACCTTC
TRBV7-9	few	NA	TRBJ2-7	CASSPIGSPYEQYF	TGTGCCAGCAGCCCTATCGGGAGTCCCTACGAGCAGTACTTC
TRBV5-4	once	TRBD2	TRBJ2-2	CAISNPRLAGGAGELFF	TGTGCCATTTCGAACCCCCGACTAGCGGGGGGGGCCGGGGAGCTGTTTTTT
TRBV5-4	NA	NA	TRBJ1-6	CASSLEVGQINSPLHF	TGTGCCAGCAGCTTGGAGGTCGGACAGATTAATTCACCCCTCCACTTT
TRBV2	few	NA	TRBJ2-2	CASSYPRGGPNTGELFF	TGTGCCAGCAGTTACCCTCGAGGAGGGCCGAACACCGGGGAGCTGTTTTTT
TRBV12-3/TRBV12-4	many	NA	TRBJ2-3	CASSFRQPPSTDTQYF	TGTGCCAGCAGTTTTCGGCAGCCCCCTAGCACAGATACGCAGTATTTT
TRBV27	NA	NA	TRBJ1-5	CASSTSYSNQPQHF	TGTGCCAGCAGTACATCTTATAGCAATCAGCCCCAGCATTTT
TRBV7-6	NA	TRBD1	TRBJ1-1	CASSPEGGRFAEAFF	TGTGCCAGCAGCCCAGAAGGGGGCAGATTCGCTGAAGCTTTCTTT
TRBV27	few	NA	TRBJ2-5	CASRTETGTLTAQYF	TGTGCCAGCAGAACGGAAACAGGAACCCTCACGGCCCAGTACTTC